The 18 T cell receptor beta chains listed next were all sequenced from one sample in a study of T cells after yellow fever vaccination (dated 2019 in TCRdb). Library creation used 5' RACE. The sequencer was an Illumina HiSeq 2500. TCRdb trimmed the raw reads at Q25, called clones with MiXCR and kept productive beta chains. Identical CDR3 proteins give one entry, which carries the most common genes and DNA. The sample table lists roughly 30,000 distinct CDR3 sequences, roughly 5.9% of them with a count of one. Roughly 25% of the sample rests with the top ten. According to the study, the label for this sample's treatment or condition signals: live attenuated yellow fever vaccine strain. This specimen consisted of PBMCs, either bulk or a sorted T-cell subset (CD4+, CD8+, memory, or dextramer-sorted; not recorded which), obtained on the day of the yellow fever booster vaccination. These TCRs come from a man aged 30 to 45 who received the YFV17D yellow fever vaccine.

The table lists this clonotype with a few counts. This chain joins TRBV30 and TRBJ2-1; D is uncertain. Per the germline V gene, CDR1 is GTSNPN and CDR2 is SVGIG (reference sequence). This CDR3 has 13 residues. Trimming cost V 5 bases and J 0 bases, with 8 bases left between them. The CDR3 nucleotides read TGTGCCTGGCTGGGCAGCTCCTACAATGAGCAGTTCTTC. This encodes CAWLGSSYNEQFF.

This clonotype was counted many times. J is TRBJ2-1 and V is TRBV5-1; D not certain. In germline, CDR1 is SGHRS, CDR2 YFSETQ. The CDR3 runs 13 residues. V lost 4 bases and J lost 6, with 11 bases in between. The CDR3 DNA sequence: TGCGCCAGCAGCCTGGAGATTCCCAATGAGCAGTTCTTC. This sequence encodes CASSLEIPNEQFF.

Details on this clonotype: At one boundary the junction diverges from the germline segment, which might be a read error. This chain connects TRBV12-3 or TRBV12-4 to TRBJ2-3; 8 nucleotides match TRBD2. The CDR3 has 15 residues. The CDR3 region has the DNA TGTACCAGCAACCCCCCTAGCGGGAGCACAGATACGCAGTATTTT. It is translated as CTSNPPSGSTDTQYF.

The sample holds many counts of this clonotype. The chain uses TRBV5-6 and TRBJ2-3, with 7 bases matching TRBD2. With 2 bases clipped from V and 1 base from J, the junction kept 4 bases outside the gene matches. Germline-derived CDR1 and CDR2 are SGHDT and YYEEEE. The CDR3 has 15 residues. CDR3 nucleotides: TGTGCCAGCAGCTTAAGAACTAGCGGCACAGATACGCAGTATTTT. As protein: CASSLRTSGTDTQYF.

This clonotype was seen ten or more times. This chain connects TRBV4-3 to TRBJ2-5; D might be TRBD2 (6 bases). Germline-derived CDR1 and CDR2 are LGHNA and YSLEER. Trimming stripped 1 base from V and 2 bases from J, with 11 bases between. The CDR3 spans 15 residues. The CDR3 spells CASSQGPGLQETQYF. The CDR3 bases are TGCGCCAGCAGCCAAGGACCGGGACTTCAAGAGACCCAGTACTTC.

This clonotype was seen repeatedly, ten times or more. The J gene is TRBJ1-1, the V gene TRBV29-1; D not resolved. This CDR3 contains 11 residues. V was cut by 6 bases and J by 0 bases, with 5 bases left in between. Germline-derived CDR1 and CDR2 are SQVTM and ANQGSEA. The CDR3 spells CSVEMNTEAFF. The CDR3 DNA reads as TGCAGCGTGGAGATGAACACTGAAGCTTTCTTT.

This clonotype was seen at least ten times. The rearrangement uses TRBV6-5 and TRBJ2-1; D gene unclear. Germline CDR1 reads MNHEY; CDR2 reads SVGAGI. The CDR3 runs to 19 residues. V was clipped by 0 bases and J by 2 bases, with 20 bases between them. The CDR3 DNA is TGTGCCAGCAGTTACTCCCCTTTGAGAGGCCCGCATCCCTACAATGAGCAGTTCTTC. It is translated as CASSYSPLRGPHPYNEQFF.

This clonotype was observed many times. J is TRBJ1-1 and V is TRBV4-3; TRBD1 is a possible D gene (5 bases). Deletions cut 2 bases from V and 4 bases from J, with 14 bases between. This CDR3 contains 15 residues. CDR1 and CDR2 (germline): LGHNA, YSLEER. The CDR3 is CASSQTAGRATEAFF. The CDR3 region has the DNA TGCGCCAGCAGCCAAACAGCAGGGAGGGCCACTGAAGCTTTCTTT.

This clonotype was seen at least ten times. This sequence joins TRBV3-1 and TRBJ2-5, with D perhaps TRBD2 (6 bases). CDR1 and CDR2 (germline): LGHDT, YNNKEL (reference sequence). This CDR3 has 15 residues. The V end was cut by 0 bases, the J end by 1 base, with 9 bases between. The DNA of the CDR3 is TGTGCCAGCAGCCAAGATTGGGAGGCCCAAGAGACCCAGTACTTC. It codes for CASSQDWEAQETQYF.

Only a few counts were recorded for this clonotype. In DNA, the CDR3 is TGCAGTGCAACAGGGGTTGGGGAAAAACTGTTTTTT. Encoded protein: CSATGVGEKLFF. The chain links TRBV20-1 to TRBJ1-4; 7 nucleotides line up with TRBD1. The V and J ends lost 6 bases and 8 bases, in that order; junction bases with no gene match: 6. Germline V lookup: CDR1 DFQATT, CDR2 SNEGSKA (reference sequence). CDR3 length: 12 amino acids.

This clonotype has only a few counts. This chain's CDR3 is CSSGTSASSSYNEQFF. CDR3 DNA: TGCAGTTCCGGGACTAGCGCCTCAAGCTCCTACAATGAGCAGTTCTTC. The chain carries TRBV20-1 and TRBJ2-1; 10 nucleotides match TRBD2. CDR1 and CDR2 from the germline V gene are DFQATT and SNEGSKA (reference sequence). V lost 8 bases and J lost 0; bases outside the gene matches: 10. CDR3 length equals 16 residues.

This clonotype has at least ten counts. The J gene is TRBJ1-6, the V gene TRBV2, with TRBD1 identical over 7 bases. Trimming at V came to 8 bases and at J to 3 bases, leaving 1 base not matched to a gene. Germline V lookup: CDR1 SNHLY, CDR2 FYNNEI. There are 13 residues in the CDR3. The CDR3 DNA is TGTGCCAGCGGGACAGACTATAATTCACCCCTCCACTTT. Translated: CASGTDYNSPLHF.

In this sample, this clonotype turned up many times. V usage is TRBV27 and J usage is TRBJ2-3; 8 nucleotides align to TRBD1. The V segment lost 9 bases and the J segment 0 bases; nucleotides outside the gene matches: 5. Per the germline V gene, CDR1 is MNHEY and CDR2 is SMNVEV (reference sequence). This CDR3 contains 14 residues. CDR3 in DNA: TGTGCCAGTCGGACAGGGTTGAGCACAGATACGCAGTATTTT. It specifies CASRTGLSTDTQYF.

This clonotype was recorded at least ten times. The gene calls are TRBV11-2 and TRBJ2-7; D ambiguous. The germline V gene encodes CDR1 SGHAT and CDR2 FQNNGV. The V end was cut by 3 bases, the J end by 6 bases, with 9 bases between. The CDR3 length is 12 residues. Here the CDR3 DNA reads TGTGCCAGCAGCTTTAGGGTGGGCGAGCAGTACTTC. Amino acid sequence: CASSFRVGEQYF.

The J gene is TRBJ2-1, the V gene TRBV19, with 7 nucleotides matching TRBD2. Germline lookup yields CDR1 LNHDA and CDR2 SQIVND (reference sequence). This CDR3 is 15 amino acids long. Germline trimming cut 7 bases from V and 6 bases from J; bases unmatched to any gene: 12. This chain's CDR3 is CASKVSGSGGNEQFF. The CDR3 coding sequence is TGTGCCAGTAAAGTTAGCGGGTCTGGGGGCAATGAGCAGTTCTTC.

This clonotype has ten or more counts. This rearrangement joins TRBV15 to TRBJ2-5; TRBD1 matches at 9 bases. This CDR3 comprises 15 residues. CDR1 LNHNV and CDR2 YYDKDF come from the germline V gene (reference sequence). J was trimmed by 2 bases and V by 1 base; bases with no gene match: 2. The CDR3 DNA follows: TGTGCCACCAGCAGAGGACAGGGGGATCAAGAGACCCAGTACTTC. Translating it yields CATSRGQGDQETQYF.

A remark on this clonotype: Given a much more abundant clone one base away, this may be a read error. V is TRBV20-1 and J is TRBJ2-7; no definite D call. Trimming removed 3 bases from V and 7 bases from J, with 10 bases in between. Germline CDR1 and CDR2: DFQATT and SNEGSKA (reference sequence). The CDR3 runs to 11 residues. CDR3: CSASQGPEQYF. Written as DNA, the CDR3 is TGCAGTGCTAGCCAAGGGCCTGAGCAGTACTTC.

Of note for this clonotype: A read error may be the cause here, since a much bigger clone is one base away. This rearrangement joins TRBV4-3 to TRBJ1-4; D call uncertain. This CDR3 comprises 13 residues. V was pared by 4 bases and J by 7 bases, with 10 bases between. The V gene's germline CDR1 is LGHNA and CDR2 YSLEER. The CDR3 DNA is TGCGCCAGCAGCCTAGATCTCGGTGAAAAACTGTTTTTT. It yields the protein CASSLDLGEKLFF.